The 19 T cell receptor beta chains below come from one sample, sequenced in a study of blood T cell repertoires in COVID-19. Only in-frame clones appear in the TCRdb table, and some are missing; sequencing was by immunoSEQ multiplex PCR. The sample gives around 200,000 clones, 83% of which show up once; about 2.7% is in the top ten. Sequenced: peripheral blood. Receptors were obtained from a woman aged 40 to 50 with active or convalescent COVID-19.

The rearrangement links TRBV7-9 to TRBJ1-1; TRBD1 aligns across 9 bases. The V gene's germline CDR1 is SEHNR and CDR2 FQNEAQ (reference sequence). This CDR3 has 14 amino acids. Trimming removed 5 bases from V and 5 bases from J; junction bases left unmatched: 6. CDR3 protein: CASSTGQGSTEAFF. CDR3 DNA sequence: TGTGCCAGCAGCACCGGACAGGGGAGTACTGAAGCTTTCTTT.

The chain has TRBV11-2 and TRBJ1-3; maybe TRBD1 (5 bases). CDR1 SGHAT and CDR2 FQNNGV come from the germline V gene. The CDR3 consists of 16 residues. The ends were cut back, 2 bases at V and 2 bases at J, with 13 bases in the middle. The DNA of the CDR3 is TGTGCCAGCAGCTTACTTCTCGGGGGAACTGGAAACACCATATATTTT. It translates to CASSLLLGGTGNTIYF.

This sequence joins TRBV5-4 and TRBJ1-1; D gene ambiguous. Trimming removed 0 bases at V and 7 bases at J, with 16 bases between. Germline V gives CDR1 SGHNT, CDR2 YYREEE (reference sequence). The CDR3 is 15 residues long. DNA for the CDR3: TGTGCCAGCAGCTTGGGCCCTCCCCGCGGAGGTGAAGCTTTCTTT. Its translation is CASSLGPPRGGEAFF.

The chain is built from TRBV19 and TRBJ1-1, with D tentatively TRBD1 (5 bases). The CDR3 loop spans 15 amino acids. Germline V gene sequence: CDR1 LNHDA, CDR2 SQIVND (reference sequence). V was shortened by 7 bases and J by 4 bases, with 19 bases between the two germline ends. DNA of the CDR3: TGTGCCAGTACCCCGGGGGAGGGGCTTTTCACTGAAGCTTTCTTT. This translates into CASTPGEGLFTEAFF.

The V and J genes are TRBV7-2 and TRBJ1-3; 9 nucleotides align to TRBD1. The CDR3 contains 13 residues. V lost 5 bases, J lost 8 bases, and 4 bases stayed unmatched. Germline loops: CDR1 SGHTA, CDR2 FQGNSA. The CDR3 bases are TGTGCCAGCAGCCCCGGACAGGGGTACACCATATATTTT. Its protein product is CASSPGQGYTIYF.

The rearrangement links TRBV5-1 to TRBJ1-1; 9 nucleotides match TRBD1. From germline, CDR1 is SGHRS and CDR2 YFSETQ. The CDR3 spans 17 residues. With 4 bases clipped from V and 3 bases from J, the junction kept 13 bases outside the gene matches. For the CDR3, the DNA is TGCGCCAGCAGCATGTACCGGGACAGGGCTTCGCACACTGAAGCTTTCTTT. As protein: CASSMYRDRASHTEAFF.

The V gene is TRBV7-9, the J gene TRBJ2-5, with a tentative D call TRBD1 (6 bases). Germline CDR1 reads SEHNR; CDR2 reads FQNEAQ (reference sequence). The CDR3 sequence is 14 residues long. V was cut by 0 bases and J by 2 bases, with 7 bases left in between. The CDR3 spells CASSLARGQETQYF. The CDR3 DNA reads TGTGCCAGCAGCTTAGCGAGGGGGCAAGAGACCCAGTACTTC. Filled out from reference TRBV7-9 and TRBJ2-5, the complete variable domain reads DTGVSQNPRHKITKRGQNVTFRCDPISEHNRLYWYRQTLGQGPEFLTYFQNEAQLEKSRLLSDRFSAERPKGSFSTLEIQRTEQGDSAMYLCASSLARGQETQYFGPGTRLLVL.

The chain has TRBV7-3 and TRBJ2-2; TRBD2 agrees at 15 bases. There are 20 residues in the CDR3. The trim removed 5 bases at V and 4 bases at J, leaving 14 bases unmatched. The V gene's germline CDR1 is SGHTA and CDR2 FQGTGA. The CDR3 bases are TGTGCCAGCAGCCCACGAACGGGACTAGCGGGAGGTTTGAGCACCGGGGAGCTGTTTTTT. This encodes CASSPRTGLAGGLSTGELFF.

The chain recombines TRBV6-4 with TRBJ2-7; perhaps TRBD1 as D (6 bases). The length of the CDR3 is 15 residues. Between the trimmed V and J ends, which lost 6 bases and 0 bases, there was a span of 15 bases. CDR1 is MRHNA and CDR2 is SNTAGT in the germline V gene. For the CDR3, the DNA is TGTGCCAGCAGCCTCGGGGCAGGGGCCTCCTACGAGCAGTACTTC. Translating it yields CASSLGAGASYEQYF.

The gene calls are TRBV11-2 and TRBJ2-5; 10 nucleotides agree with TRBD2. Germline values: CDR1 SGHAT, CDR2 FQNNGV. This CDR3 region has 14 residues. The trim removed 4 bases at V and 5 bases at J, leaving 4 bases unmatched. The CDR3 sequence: CASSSGGLAETQYF. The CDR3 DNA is TGTGCCAGCAGCTCAGGGGGACTAGCGGAGACCCAGTACTTC.

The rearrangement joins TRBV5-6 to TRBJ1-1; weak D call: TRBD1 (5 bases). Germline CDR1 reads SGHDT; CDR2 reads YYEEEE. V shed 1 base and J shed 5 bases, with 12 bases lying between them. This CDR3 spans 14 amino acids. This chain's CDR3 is CASSLQGVATEAFF. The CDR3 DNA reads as TGTGCCAGCAGCTTGCAGGGCGTGGCGACTGAAGCTTTCTTT. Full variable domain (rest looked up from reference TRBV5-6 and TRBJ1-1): DAGVTQSPTHLIKTRGQQVTLRCSPKSGHDTVSWYQQALGQGPQFIFQYYEEEERQRGNFPDRFSGHQFPNYSSELNVNALLLGDSALYLCASSLQGVATEAFFGQGTRLTVV.

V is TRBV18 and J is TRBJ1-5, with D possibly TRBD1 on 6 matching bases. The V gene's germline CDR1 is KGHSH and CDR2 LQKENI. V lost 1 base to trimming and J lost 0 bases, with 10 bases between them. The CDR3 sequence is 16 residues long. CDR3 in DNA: TGTGCCAGCTCACCACGGGACACGGTTAGCAATCAGCCCCAGCATTTT. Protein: CASSPRDTVSNQPQHF.

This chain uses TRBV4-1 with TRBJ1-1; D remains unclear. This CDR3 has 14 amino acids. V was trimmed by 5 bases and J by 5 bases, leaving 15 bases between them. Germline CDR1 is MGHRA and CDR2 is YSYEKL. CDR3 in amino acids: CASSGPPPGTEAFF. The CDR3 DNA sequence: TGCGCCAGCAGCGGGCCCCCTCCTGGGACTGAAGCTTTCTTT.

CDR3 in amino acids: CSAYRGEAFF. CDR3 DNA: TGCAGTGCTTACAGGGGTGAAGCTTTCTTT. This chain uses TRBV20-1 with TRBJ1-1, with 7 bases identical to TRBD1. Germline assignment: CDR1 DFQATT and CDR2 SNEGSKA (reference sequence). This CDR3 has 10 amino acids. J lost 7 bases, V lost 5 bases, and 1 base had no gene match.

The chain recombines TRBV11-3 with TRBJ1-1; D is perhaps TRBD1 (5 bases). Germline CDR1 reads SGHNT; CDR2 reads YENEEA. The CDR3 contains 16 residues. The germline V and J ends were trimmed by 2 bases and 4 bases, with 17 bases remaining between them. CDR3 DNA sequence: TGTGCCAGCAGCTTAAGGATAGCGGGGGTTGGCACTGAAGCTTTCTTT. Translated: CASSLRIAGVGTEAFF.

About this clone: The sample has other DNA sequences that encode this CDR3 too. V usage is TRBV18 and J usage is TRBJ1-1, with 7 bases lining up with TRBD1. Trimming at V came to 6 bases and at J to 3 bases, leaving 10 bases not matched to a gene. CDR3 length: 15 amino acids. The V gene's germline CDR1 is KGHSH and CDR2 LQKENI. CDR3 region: CASSPNRGSDTEAFF. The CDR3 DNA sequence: TGTGCCAGCTCCCCTAACAGGGGATCGGACACTGAAGCTTTCTTT.

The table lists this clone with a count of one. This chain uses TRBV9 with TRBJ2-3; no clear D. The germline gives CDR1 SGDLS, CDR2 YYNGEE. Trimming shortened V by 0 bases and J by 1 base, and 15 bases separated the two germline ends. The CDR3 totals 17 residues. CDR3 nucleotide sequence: TGTGCCAGCAGCGTAGTTGTCTCCTACCCGGGCACAGATACGCAGTATTTT. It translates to CASSVVVSYPGTDTQYF.

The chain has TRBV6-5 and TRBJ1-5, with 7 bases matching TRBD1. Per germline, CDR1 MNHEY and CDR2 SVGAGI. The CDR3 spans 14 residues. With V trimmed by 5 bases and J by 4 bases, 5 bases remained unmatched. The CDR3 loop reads CASSRQGKNQPQHF. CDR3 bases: TGTGCCAGCAGTCGACAGGGAAAAAATCAGCCCCAGCATTTT.

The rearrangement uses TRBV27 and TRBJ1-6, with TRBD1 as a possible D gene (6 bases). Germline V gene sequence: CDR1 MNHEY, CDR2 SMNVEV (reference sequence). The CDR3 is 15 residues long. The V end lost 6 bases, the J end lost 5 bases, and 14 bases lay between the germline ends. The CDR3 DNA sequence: TGTGCCAGCAGCCCTCTCGGACAGAATAATTCACCCCTCCACTTT. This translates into CASSPLGQNNSPLHF.